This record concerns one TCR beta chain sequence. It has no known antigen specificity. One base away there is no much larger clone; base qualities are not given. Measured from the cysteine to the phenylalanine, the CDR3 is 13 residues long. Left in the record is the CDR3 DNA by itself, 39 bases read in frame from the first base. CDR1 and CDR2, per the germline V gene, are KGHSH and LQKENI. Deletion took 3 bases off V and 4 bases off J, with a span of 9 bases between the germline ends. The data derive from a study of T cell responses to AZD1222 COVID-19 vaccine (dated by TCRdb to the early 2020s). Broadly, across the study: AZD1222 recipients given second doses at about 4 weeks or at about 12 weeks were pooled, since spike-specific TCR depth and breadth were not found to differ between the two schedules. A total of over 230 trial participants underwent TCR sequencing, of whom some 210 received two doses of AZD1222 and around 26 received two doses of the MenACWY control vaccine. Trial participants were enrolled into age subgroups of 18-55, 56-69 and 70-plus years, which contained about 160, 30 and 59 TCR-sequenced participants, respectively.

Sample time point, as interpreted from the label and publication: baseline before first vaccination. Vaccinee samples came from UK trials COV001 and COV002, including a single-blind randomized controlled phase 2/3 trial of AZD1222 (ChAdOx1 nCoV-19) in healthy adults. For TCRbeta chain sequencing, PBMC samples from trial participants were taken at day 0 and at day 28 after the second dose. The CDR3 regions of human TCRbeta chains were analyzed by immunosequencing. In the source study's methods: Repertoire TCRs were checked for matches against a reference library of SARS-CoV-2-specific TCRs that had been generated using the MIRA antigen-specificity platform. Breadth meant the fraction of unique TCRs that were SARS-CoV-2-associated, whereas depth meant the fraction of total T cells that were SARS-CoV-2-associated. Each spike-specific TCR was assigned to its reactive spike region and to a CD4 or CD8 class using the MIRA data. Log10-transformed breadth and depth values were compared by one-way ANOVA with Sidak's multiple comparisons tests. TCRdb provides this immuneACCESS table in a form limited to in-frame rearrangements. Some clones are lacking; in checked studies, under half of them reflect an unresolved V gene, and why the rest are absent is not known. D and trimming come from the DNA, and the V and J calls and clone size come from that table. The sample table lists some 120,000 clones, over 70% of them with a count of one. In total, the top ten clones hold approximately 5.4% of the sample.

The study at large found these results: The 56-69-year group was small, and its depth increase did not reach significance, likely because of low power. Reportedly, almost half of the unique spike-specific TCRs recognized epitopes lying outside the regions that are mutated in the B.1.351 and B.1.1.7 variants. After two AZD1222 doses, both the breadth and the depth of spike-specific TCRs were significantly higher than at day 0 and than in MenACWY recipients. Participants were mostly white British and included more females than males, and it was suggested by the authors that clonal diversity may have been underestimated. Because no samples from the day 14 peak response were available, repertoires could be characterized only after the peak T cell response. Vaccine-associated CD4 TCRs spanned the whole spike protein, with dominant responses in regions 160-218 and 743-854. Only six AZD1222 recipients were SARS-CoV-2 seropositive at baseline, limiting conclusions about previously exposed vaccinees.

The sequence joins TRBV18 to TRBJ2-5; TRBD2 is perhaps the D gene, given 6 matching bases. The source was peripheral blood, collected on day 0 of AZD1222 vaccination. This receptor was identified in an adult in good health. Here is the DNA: TGTGCCAGCTCACCCGGGGAGGCAGAGACCCAGTACTTC. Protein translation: CASSPGEAETQYF.